A few counts support the clone carrying this TCR beta chain. The record originates from a study of cytomegalovirus exposure and HLA in healthy donors. Primers included in the PCR were 60 Vbeta and 13 Jbeta primers. The authors' processing: Approximately 11 million shared chains were among the about 80 million unique TCR beta chains that a later analysis counted. Sequenced by immunoSEQ multiplex PCR; TCRdb stores in-frame clones only, minus some. The V and J calls and clone size are taken from that table; D and trimming were inferred from the DNA. The repertoire holds 90,000 to 110,000 clones, with roughly 13% as singletons. Trimming left V 0 bases short and J 1 base short, with 10 bases between. The CDR3 consists of 15 residues. The germline CDR1 and CDR2 sequences are MNHNY and SVGAGI (reference sequence).

The sample was PBMCs. V and J are TRBV6-6 and TRBJ2-7; TRBD1 might be the D (5 bases). This receptor was taken from a man aged 40-49 years in good health and CMV-seropositive. Here the CDR3 reads CASSYSARGSYEQYF. The CDR3 DNA sequence: TGTGCCAGCAGTTACTCGGCTAGGGGTTCCTACGAGCAGTACTTC.